This T cell receptor (beta chain) was observed in a study of blood T cell repertoires in COVID-19. Study at large: Samples of COVID-19 (acute and convalescent) were obtained from the United States, Italy and Spain. PBMCs, B-cell-depleted T cells, or T cells provided the cDNA or gDNA that made up the material.

Authors' analysis steps: Cell counts per sample came from amplifying reference gene primers. Profiled with immunoSEQ multiplex PCR; TCRdb holds only in-frame clones, not every one. That table supplies the V and J calls and clone size; D and trimming were determined from the DNA. The sample records about 180,000 clones, 80% to 90% being singletons. This CDR3 region has 17 residues. Trimming removed 5 bases from V and 1 base from J, with 21 bases in between. Germline-derived CDR1 and CDR2 are MNHEY and SVGEGT. The V call is TRBV6-2 or TRBV6-3, the J call TRBJ2-7, with D maybe TRBD2 (6 bases). This sequence was found in a man between 18 and 29 years old who had recovered from COVID-19. The specimen was peripheral blood. CDR3 DNA: TGTGCCAGCAGTGATTGGGAGGACTTTACCACTTCCTACGAGCAGTACTTC. Its protein is CASSDWEDFTTSYEQYF.